Listed below are T cell receptor beta chains from one sample, sequenced in a study of immune reconstitution after stem cell transplant in scleroderma. TCRdb re-called the RT-PCR reads with MiXCR, one entry per CDR3 protein. Counted here are about 1,600 distinct CDR3 sequences, around 7.7% occurring once; the ten biggest clones make up around 23%. Sample collection was performed before or after autologous hematopoietic stem cell transplantation (not recorded which). The receptor source for this set is a male donor with systemic sclerosis. Each CDR3 is given with its conserved first and last residue. Each record gives: clone size, V gene, D gene, J gene, CDR3 DNA, CDR3 protein. D genes are given only for firm matches. Some rows have no size entry. The others give once, few or many, or a class for an expanded clone.

abundance: large; v_gene: TRBV25-1; d_gene: TRBD1; j_gene: TRBJ1-2; CDR3nt: TGTGCCAGCAGTCCTCTGACAGGGTATGGCTACACCTTC; CDR3aa: CASSPLTGYGYTF
abundance: medium-sized; v_gene: TRBV2; d_gene: TRBD2; j_gene: TRBJ2-3; CDR3nt: TGTGCCAGCAAGAGACTAGCGTCAACTAGCACAGATACGCAGTATTTT; CDR3aa: CASKRLASTSTDTQYF
abundance: medium-sized; v_gene: TRBV20-1; d_gene: .; j_gene: TRBJ2-7; CDR3nt: TGCAGTGGGGAGCTGGACAGCGAGCAGTACTTC; CDR3aa: CSGELDSEQYF
abundance: medium-sized; v_gene: TRBV30; d_gene: .; j_gene: TRBJ1-6; CDR3nt: TGTGCCTGGAGTCCAGGGAACCATCCCGTCTATAATTCACCCCTCCACTTT; CDR3aa: CAWSPGNHPVYNSPLHF
abundance: many; v_gene: TRBV16; d_gene: .; j_gene: TRBJ2-6; CDR3nt: TGTGCCAGCAGCCAATCGAGAAGGGTCCTCTCTGGGGCCAACGTCCTGACTTTC; CDR3aa: CASSQSRRVLSGANVLTF
abundance: medium-sized; v_gene: TRBV14; d_gene: .; j_gene: TRBJ1-1; CDR3nt: TGTGCCAGCAGCCAAGTAATTCCAGTGACTGAAGCTTTCTTT; CDR3aa: CASSQVIPVTEAFF
abundance: many; v_gene: TRBV18; d_gene: .; j_gene: TRBJ2-5; CDR3nt: TGTGCCAGCTCACCTCTGGTCCAAGAGACCCAGTACTTC; CDR3aa: CASSPLVQETQYF
abundance: medium-sized; v_gene: TRBV13; d_gene: .; j_gene: TRBJ2-7; CDR3nt: TGTGCCAGCAGCTTGCCCGACAGCCCCTACGAGCAGTACTTC; CDR3aa: CASSLPDSPYEQYF
abundance: medium-sized; v_gene: TRBV6-1; d_gene: TRBD1; j_gene: TRBJ2-7; CDR3nt: TGTGCCAGCAGCGTGGGTAGGGACAGATTCTACGAGCAGTACTTC; CDR3aa: CASSVGRDRFYEQYF
abundance: medium-sized; v_gene: TRBV19; d_gene: .; j_gene: TRBJ1-1; CDR3nt: TGTGCCAGTAGTATTCGACGGAACACTGAAGCTTTCTTT; CDR3aa: CASSIRRNTEAFF
abundance: large; v_gene: TRBV10-2; d_gene: .; j_gene: TRBJ1-1; CDR3nt: TGCGCCAGCAGTGAGTCGCAGGGGATTAACACTGAAGCTTTCTTT; CDR3aa: CASSESQGINTEAFF
abundance: large; v_gene: TRBV6-6; d_gene: .; j_gene: TRBJ1-1; CDR3nt: TGTGCCAGCAGTTTTTCCAGCCTGAACACTGAAGCTTTCTTT; CDR3aa: CASSFSSLNTEAFF
abundance: .; v_gene: TRBV5-5; d_gene: TRBD1; j_gene: TRBJ2-1; CDR3nt: TGTGCCAGCAGCCAAACCCCCGGGACAGGGGTGAATGAGCAGTTCTTC; CDR3aa: CASSQTPGTGVNEQFF
abundance: medium-sized; v_gene: TRBV5-1; d_gene: .; j_gene: TRBJ1-1; CDR3nt: TGCGCCAGCAGCTTGGTACAGAGCACTGAAGCTTTCTTT; CDR3aa: CASSLVQSTEAFF
abundance: .; v_gene: TRBV5-4; d_gene: TRBD1; j_gene: TRBJ2-3; CDR3nt: TGTGCCAGCAGCCCTCCCAAGTCGGGACAGGGCACAGATACGCAGTATTTT; CDR3aa: CASSPPKSGQGTDTQYF
abundance: medium-sized; v_gene: TRBV30; d_gene: .; j_gene: TRBJ2-5; CDR3nt: TGTGCCTGGAGTGTAGGGGCGCGTTCAAACAACTTC; CDR3aa: CAWSVGARSNNF
abundance: medium-sized; v_gene: TRBV27; d_gene: .; j_gene: TRBJ1-4; CDR3nt: TGTGCCAGCAGTTTAATGAGAGAAAATGAAAAACTGTTTTTT; CDR3aa: CASSLMRENEKLFF
abundance: medium-sized; v_gene: TRBV6-5; d_gene: .; j_gene: TRBJ1-2; CDR3nt: TGTGCCAGCAGTCCCTTCTGGGTACTTAACTATGGCTACACCTTC; CDR3aa: CASSPFWVLNYGYTF
abundance: medium-sized; v_gene: TRBV5-6; d_gene: .; j_gene: TRBJ2-7; CDR3nt: TGTGCCAGCAGCCGACAGACCTACGAGCAGTACTTC; CDR3aa: CASSRQTYEQYF
abundance: medium-sized; v_gene: TRBV12-3/TRBV12-4; d_gene: .; j_gene: TRBJ1-5; CDR3nt: TGTGCCAGCAGCTCAGGTTTGGGGAATCAGCCCCAGCATTTT; CDR3aa: CASSSGLGNQPQHF
abundance: medium-sized; v_gene: TRBV6-5; d_gene: TRBD1; j_gene: TRBJ1-2; CDR3nt: TGTGCCAGCAGAGGACAGGGGTATGGCTACACCTTC; CDR3aa: CASRGQGYGYTF
abundance: large; v_gene: TRBV2; d_gene: .; j_gene: TRBJ2-7; CDR3nt: TGTGCCACCCTCGGGAACAGTTTAACCTACGAGCAGTACTTC; CDR3aa: CATLGNSLTYEQYF
abundance: large; v_gene: TRBV5-4; d_gene: .; j_gene: TRBJ1-1; CDR3nt: TGTGCCAGCAGCCCCGGACAGAGAATATCCATGAACACTGAAGCTTTCTTT; CDR3aa: CASSPGQRISMNTEAFF
abundance: medium-sized; v_gene: TRBV29-1; d_gene: .; j_gene: TRBJ2-1; CDR3nt: TGCAGCGTTGGGGGCGCTAACTACAATGAGCAGTTCTTC; CDR3aa: CSVGGANYNEQFF
abundance: many; v_gene: TRBV11-3; d_gene: .; j_gene: TRBJ2-3; CDR3nt: TGTGCCAGCAGCTTAGCGGCGGCTACAGATACGCAGTATTTT; CDR3aa: CASSLAAATDTQYF
abundance: large; v_gene: TRBV20-1; d_gene: .; j_gene: TRBJ2-4; CDR3nt: TGCAGTGCTAGGTCATTGGACATAGCCAAAAACATTCAGTACTTC; CDR3aa: CSARSLDIAKNIQYF
abundance: medium-sized; v_gene: TRBV6-1; d_gene: .; j_gene: TRBJ2-7; CDR3nt: TGTGCCAGCAGTGATTACCCAGGGGCGGGGACGGGGGAGCAGTACTTC; CDR3aa: CASSDYPGAGTGEQYF
abundance: medium-sized; v_gene: TRBV11-2; d_gene: .; j_gene: TRBJ1-1; CDR3nt: TGTGCCAGCACCCTAACGGGGGCGGCTTTCTTT; CDR3aa: CASTLTGAAFF
abundance: medium-sized; v_gene: TRBV10-2; d_gene: .; j_gene: TRBJ2-1; CDR3nt: TGCGCCAGCAGTGTGAATAGGGGATTATATGAGCAGTTCTTC; CDR3aa: CASSVNRGLYEQFF